Reported below is one TCR beta chain. This clonotype was observed a handful of times. What this receptor recognizes is not known. No clone much larger than this one lies a single base away; base qualities are absent. This specimen comes from a study of regulatory T cells in long-lasting Graves disease (dated by TCRdb to the early 2020s). About the full investigation: Antithyroid drugs had been taken for less than 3 months by newly diagnosed Graves' disease patients. Peripheral blood TCR sequencing and RNA sequencing compared persistent Graves' disease patients with newly diagnosed Graves' disease patients. The study was registered as a clinical trial and conducted in China. TCR sequencing covered some 13 persistent and some 20 newly diagnosed Graves' disease patients, approximately 33 samples in total.

V is clipped by 0 bases and J by 4 bases, and the sequence between their germline boundaries is 10 bases long. The germline V gene yields SGHDT for CDR1 and YYEEEE for CDR2. The CDR3 sequence holds 14 residues, the cysteine and phenylalanine included. This entry keeps only the CDR3 DNA: 42 bases, framed from base 1. Library construction relied on multiplex PCR. Sequencing relied on an Illumina HiSeq 4000. To build TCR beta libraries, CDR3 regions were amplified by Arm-PCR using iRepertoire HTBI primers. Before sequencing, the PCR products underwent gel purification. On the study's bioinformatics: Gene usage analysis of CDR3 amino acid clonotypes used the approximately 56 TRBV and some 15 TRBJ segments found across samples. COPE and FqMerger were used to merge the filtered high-quality paired reads into contigs. BLAST was used to align contigs to the IMGT TRBV, TRBD and TRBJ reference genes, and CDR3 was defined following IMGT. Clonotypes above 0.1% frequency were classified as highly expanded clones. Shannon entropy served as the measure of repertoire diversity, while the Gini coefficient captured V-J evenness. Clonotypes shared by more than one individual were considered public. The public reads were reprocessed in TCRdb via fastp at Q25 and MiXCR, keeping in-frame beta chains. Every CDR3 protein is listed once, alongside the most common genes and DNA of its rows. These V and J calls rely on TCRdb rather than the paper's analysis. Counted in this sample were over 350,000 distinct CDR3 sequences; 12% to 15% of them appeared once. The top ten hold approximately 19% of the sample.

General study outcomes and caveats: Sequencing and analysis were limited to the TCR beta chain. TRBV28, TRBJ1-2 and TRBJ2-5 were preferentially used in persistent disease, while TRBV20-1 and TRBJ2-1 were favored in newly diagnosed disease. As a limitation, the authors acknowledged that the small sample size may reduce accuracy. Because the primary lesion, thyroid tissue, could not be accessed, the study looked at peripheral blood alone. Patients with persistent disease shared more public clonotypes (approximately 2,500) than newly diagnosed patients did (more than 900). Compared with newly diagnosed patients, persistent Graves' disease patients had lower TCR Shannon entropy and fewer highly expanded clones, which suggests clonal expansion.

The time point label on this specimen signifies: newly diagnosed GD, antithyroid drugs for less than 3 months. For both TCR sequencing and RNA sequencing, RNA was extracted from PBMCs using TRIzol. The diagnosis of Graves' disease followed American Thyroid Association guidelines. Patients for the study were recruited at an endocrinology department in Xi'an, China. From each patient, approximately 9 milliliters of peripheral blood was collected into an EDTA anticoagulant tube. Ficoll Paque Plus density gradient separation was used to isolate PBMCs, and no additional T cell sorting was done. RNA quality was checked with an Agilent 2100 Bioanalyzer and agarose gel, and concentration with a NanoDrop 2000. Another study also made use of these data, one on T cells in Graves' hyperthyroidism and ophthalmopathy. As noted in the second study: A patient counted as having stable Graves' hyperthyroidism if no progression to ophthalmopathy occurred over 18 months of follow-up. Hyperthyroidism patients were aged 18 to 65 years and newly diagnosed, with disease duration of less than 2 months. Any patient with an uncontrolled infection, another autoimmune disease, pregnancy or lactation was excluded. Diagnoses relied on clinical symptoms, serum thyroxine and TRAb, thyroid ultrasound and orbital computed tomography. For the first round of RT-PCR on the TCR CDR3, the HTBI primer set was used together with the Qiagen OneStep RT-PCR kit. Blood samples also contained most of the expanded thyroid clonotypes (frequency above 0.001), which suggests that blood repertoires may reflect thyroid immune responses. A model built on a 13 V-J signature distinguished ophthalmopathy from stable hyperthyroidism, reaching around 88% sensitivity and around 81% specificity in cross-validation and 80%/75% in testing. In validation, the model predicted progression to ophthalmopathy with 65% to 71% sensitivity and approximately 72% specificity, a median of 6.5 months before onset. TCR V-J signatures able to tell the groups apart were searched for in a discovery cohort of approximately 95 patients, of whom over 40 had Graves' ophthalmopathy and roughly 59 had stable Graves' hyperthyroidism. Whether ophthalmopathy could be predicted prospectively was tested in an independent validation cohort made up of about 18 hyperthyroidism patients plus 17 patients who later progressed to ophthalmopathy. The 90 to 100 discovery patients were randomly split 7:3 into training and test sets. The study also compared thyroid tissue and blood T-cell repertoires from several Graves' hyperthyroidism patients. Once sampling was done, hyperthyroidism patients were given methimazole at a starting dose of 30 mg daily, whereas ophthalmopathy patients were given high-dose intravenous methylprednisolone. Libraries were constructed in a second round of multiplex PCR, after which size selection and purification were carried out. Sequencing of the libraries was done on an Illumina HiSeq2000 using paired-end 100 bp reads. SOAPnuke was used to process the raw data, throwing out any read that contained adapters or uncalled bases, had a mean Phred below 15, or lacked an exact constant-primer or identifier match. High-quality paired reads were merged using COPE v1.2.5, and each unique nucleotide sequence was defined as a clonotype. MiTCR v1.1 was used to align clonotypes to the IMGT TRBV, TRBD and TRBJ reference segments. Analysis was restricted to V-J combinations with a frequency above 0.0001, which covered 98% to 99.2% of repertoires. The TCS score was defined as F50 (clonal expansion) divided by E x V (chaos), with BLOSUM62-based TCRdist calculated between CDR3 peptides within each V-J. Welch's t-statistics and random forest reduced 500 to 650 V-J features to roughly 13, which were used in a naive Bayes classifier (R e1071). Sample size was not statistically predetermined, and blinding of investigators to group allocation was not performed. The paper reports TCR Vbeta CDR3 sequencing of 130 to 150 peripheral blood samples: 43 ophthalmopathy, under 80 hyperthyroidism and 17 progressor patients.

The rearranged chain carries TRBV5-6 and TRBJ1-2; the D gene identity is not certain. The origin of this receptor is a woman aged 45-65 years with Graves disease. Donor details come from another sample of the same person, matched by shared clones. The sequences come from peripheral blood mononuclear cells (PBMCs), collected at new diagnosis, from a patient treated with antithyroid drugs. The CDR3 region: CASSLAGSAYGYTF. The bases read TGTGCCAGCAGCTTGGCTGGCAGCGCCTATGGCTACACCTTC.